The rows below give T cell receptor beta chains drawn from one sample of a study of cytomegalovirus exposure and HLA in healthy donors. Data came from immunoSEQ multiplex PCR; TCRdb stores just in-frame clones and leaves some out. The sample contains hundreds of thousands of clones, 86% of which appear only once. The sequenced sample was PBMCs. Receptor source: a woman aged 18-29 years in good health and CMV-seronegative. Each CDR3 is given with its conserved first and last residue. D genes are given only for firm matches. The listing skips clone size in some rows; elsewhere it reads once, few, many or a size class.

v_gene	abundance	j_gene	d_gene	CDR3nt	CDR3aa
TRBV28	NA	TRBJ2-7	TRBD1	TGTGCCAGCAGTTCTTCTACCGGGACAGGGGACGAGCAGTACTTC	CASSSSTGTGDEQYF
TRBV19	NA	TRBJ2-7	TRBD1	TGTGCCAGTAGTATTTCTTGGCAAGGGGGCCGCTACGAGCAGTACTTC	CASSISWQGGRYEQYF
TRBV25-1	once	TRBJ2-6	NA	TGTGCCAGCAGTGAAGACACTGGGGCCAACGTCCTGACTTTC	CASSEDTGANVLTF
TRBV5-6	NA	TRBJ2-1	TRBD1	TGTGCCAGCAGCCGCAACAGGGGCAATGAGCAGTTCTTC	CASSRNRGNEQFF
TRBV5-1	NA	TRBJ2-2	NA	TGCGCCAGCAGACCCGGGGGGAACACCGGGGAGCTGTTTTTT	CASRPGGNTGELFF
TRBV6-6	NA	TRBJ2-7	TRBD1	TGTGCCAGCAGTCCACAGGGGATGCACGAGCAGTACTTC	CASSPQGMHEQYF
TRBV30	NA	TRBJ1-1	TRBD1	TGTGCCTGGAGTGGCCATCAGGGACAGAGCCATCACACTGAAGCTTTCTTT	CAWSGHQGQSHHTEAFF
TRBV5-1	NA	TRBJ2-1	NA	TGCGCCAGCAGAGAGGACTACTCCTACAATGAGCAGTTCTTC	CASREDYSYNEQFF
TRBV2	NA	TRBJ2-3	TRBD2	TGTGCCAGCAGTGAATACCTTAGCGGGGGGGCCCCAGATACGCAGTATTTT	CASSEYLSGGAPDTQYF
TRBV19	NA	TRBJ2-7	TRBD1	TGTGCCAGTAGGGGGACAGGGGGCGCCTTGGGAGAGCAGTACTTC	CASRGTGGALGEQYF
TRBV27	NA	TRBJ1-5	NA	TGTGCCAGCAGTTTGGGCAGAATGAGCAATCAGCCCCAGCATTTT	CASSLGRMSNQPQHF
TRBV28	NA	TRBJ2-7	TRBD2	TGTGCCAGCAGTCCGACGCGACTAGCCGCGAGCTCCTACGAGCAGTACTTC	CASSPTRLAASSYEQYF
TRBV4-2	NA	TRBJ2-2	TRBD2	TGTGCCAGCAGCCAACTTATAGCGGGAGCCGGGGAGCTGTTTTTT	CASSQLIAGAGELFF
TRBV9	few	TRBJ2-7	NA	TGTGCCAGCAGCCCAATGGTCAGCTCCTACGAGCAGTACTTC	CASSPMVSSYEQYF
TRBV5-1	NA	TRBJ2-1	NA	TGCGCCAGCAGCTTGGACGGCTCCTACAATGAGCAGTTCTTC	CASSLDGSYNEQFF
TRBV28	NA	TRBJ2-3	TRBD2	TGTGCCAGCAGTTTATCGCTAGCGGGAGGGTACACAGATACGCAGTATTTT	CASSLSLAGGYTDTQYF
TRBV5-1	once	TRBJ1-1	NA	TGCGCCAGCAGCTTGCGGTCGGGGGGCTGGGGGACTGAAGCTTTCTTT	CASSLRSGGWGTEAFF
TRBV29-1	NA	TRBJ2-3	NA	TGCAGCGTTGAGGTACGGGTGTCAGATACGCAGTATTTT	CSVEVRVSDTQYF
TRBV5-4	NA	TRBJ2-7	NA	TGTGCCAGCAGCTTACAGGATAGACGAGCCTACGAGCAGTACTTC	CASSLQDRRAYEQYF
TRBV28	NA	TRBJ1-5	TRBD1	TGTGCCAGCAGCGATTATGGTCAGGGGGCCGGTCAGCCCCAGCATTTT	CASSDYGQGAGQPQHF
TRBV10-2	NA	TRBJ1-6	NA	TGCGCCAGCGGTCAGACATATAATTCACCCCTCCACTTT	CASGQTYNSPLHF
TRBV2	NA	TRBJ1-5	NA	TGTGCCAGCAGTGAAACGGGGTTTCCTAATCAGCCCCAGCATTTT	CASSETGFPNQPQHF
TRBV4-2	NA	TRBJ2-2	TRBD2	TGTGCCAGCAGCCAAGTCGGGCTGGGGCTTAGCGGGATGGGCACCGGGGAGCTGTTTTTT	CASSQVGLGLSGMGTGELFF
TRBV15	NA	TRBJ2-7	NA	TGTGCCACCAGCAGGGGAGCACAGAACTACGAGCAGTACTTC	CATSRGAQNYEQYF
TRBV7-2	NA	TRBJ2-5	NA	TGTGCCAGCAGCCCCGTGGGCGGGTGGGAGACCCAGTACTTC	CASSPVGGWETQYF
TRBV10-3	NA	TRBJ1-3	NA	TGTGCCATCAGTGGGACAAACTCTGGAAACACCATATATTTT	CAISGTNSGNTIYF
TRBV5-1	NA	TRBJ2-7	NA	TGCGCCAGCAGCGAGCAGGGGACGGGCTTCGACGAGCAGTACTTC	CASSEQGTGFDEQYF
TRBV5-6	few	TRBJ2-7	TRBD2	TGTGCCAGCAGCTTTTTAGCGGGCACCTACGAGCAGTACTTC	CASSFLAGTYEQYF
TRBV2	NA	TRBJ2-5	NA	TGTGCCAGCAGTTGGCGGACACCCCAAGAGACCCAGTACTTC	CASSWRTPQETQYF
TRBV5-1	once	TRBJ1-1	NA	TGCGCCAGCAGCTTGAGCCCATACACTGAAGCTTTCTTT	CASSLSPYTEAFF
TRBV6-8	NA	TRBJ2-6	TRBD2	TGTGCCAGCAGCCATGGGGGGGAAGGGGCCAACGTCCTGACTTTC	CASSHGGEGANVLTF